A selection of T cell receptor beta chains follows, all from one sample in a study of cytomegalovirus exposure and HLA in healthy donors. The assay was immunoSEQ multiplex PCR, and TCRdb's table has in-frame clones only and misses some. The sample data list fewer than 150,000 clones. Sequenced: PBMCs. The receptors derive from an older woman in good health and CMV-seronegative. Each CDR3 is given with its conserved first and last residue. The D gene is left open where the match is weak.

CDR3 protein: CASSSGRANYGYTF
CDR3 DNA: TGCGCCAGCAGCTCCGGCAGGGCTAACTATGGCTACACCTTC
CDR3 length: 14
J gene: TRBJ1-2
D gene: -
V gene: TRBV4-1

CDR3 protein: CASSLSSRRGHQPQHF
CDR3 DNA: TGTGCCAGCAGCTTGTCCTCTCGCAGGGGACATCAGCCCCAGCATTTT
CDR3 length: 16
J gene: TRBJ1-5
D gene: -
V gene: TRBV13

CDR3 protein: CASSAQPGQGVGEQYF
CDR3 DNA: TGTGCCAGCAGTGCCCAGCCGGGACAGGGAGTGGGGGAGCAGTACTTC
CDR3 length: 16
J gene: TRBJ2-7
D gene: TRBD1
V gene: TRBV6-1

CDR3 protein: CASSESSGGAGEQYF
CDR3 DNA: TGTGCCAGCAGTGAATCTAGCGGGGGGGCGGGCGAGCAGTACTTC
CDR3 length: 15
J gene: TRBJ2-7
D gene: TRBD2
V gene: TRBV2

CDR3 protein: CAAKDSWYSGNTIYF
CDR3 DNA: TGTGCCGCAAAGGACAGTTGGTACTCTGGAAACACCATATATTTT
CDR3 length: 15
J gene: TRBJ1-3
D gene: -
V gene: TRBV6-5

CDR3 protein: CASSQEAGVSPLHF
CDR3 DNA: TGTGCCAGCAGCCAAGAGGCGGGTGTCTCACCCCTCCACTTT
CDR3 length: 14
J gene: TRBJ1-6
D gene: -
V gene: TRBV14

CDR3 protein: CASSSMGGGSYEQYF
CDR3 DNA: TGTGCCAGCAGCTCTATGGGCGGGGGCTCCTACGAGCAGTACTTC
CDR3 length: 15
J gene: TRBJ2-7
D gene: TRBD2
V gene: TRBV2

CDR3 protein: CSGLTGDGTEAFF
CDR3 DNA: TGCAGCGGACTGACAGGGGATGGAACTGAAGCTTTCTTT
CDR3 length: 13
J gene: TRBJ1-1
D gene: TRBD1
V gene: TRBV29-1

CDR3 protein: CAWSLRGSYEQYF
CDR3 DNA: TGTGCCTGGAGCCTAAGGGGGTCCTACGAGCAGTACTTC
CDR3 length: 13
J gene: TRBJ2-7
D gene: -
V gene: TRBV30

CDR3 protein: CASSASGQGGGYTF
CDR3 DNA: TGCGCCAGCAGCGCATCTGGTCAGGGGGGCGGCTACACCTTC
CDR3 length: 14
J gene: TRBJ1-2
D gene: TRBD1
V gene: TRBV5-1

CDR3 protein: CASRGTGSYGYTF
CDR3 DNA: TGTGCCAGCAGGGGGACAGGGTCCTATGGCTACACCTTC
CDR3 length: 13
J gene: TRBJ1-2
D gene: TRBD1
V gene: TRBV2

CDR3 protein: CASSIDNRGGLDGELFF
CDR3 DNA: TGTGCCAGTAGTATAGACAACCGGGGGGGCCTGGACGGGGAGCTGTTTTTT
CDR3 length: 17
J gene: TRBJ2-2
D gene: TRBD2
V gene: TRBV19

CDR3 protein: CASSIAQYDTEAFF
CDR3 DNA: TGTGCCAGTAGTATAGCTCAGTACGACACTGAAGCTTTCTTT
CDR3 length: 14
J gene: TRBJ1-1
D gene: -
V gene: TRBV19

CDR3 protein: CASSSGTSASYEQYF
CDR3 DNA: TGCGCCAGCAGCTCCGGGACTAGCGCCTCCTACGAGCAGTACTTC
CDR3 length: 15
J gene: TRBJ2-7
D gene: TRBD2
V gene: TRBV5-1

CDR3 protein: CASSPRWSPTNEKLFF
CDR3 DNA: TGTGCCAGCAGCCCTCGGTGGAGCCCGACTAATGAAAAACTGTTTTTT
CDR3 length: 16
J gene: TRBJ1-4
D gene: -
V gene: TRBV9

CDR3 protein: CASSANHPGLGEKLFF
CDR3 DNA: TGTGCCAGCTCAGCAAACCACCCGGGGTTGGGTGAAAAACTGTTTTTT
CDR3 length: 16
J gene: TRBJ1-4
D gene: -
V gene: TRBV18

CDR3 protein: CASSYRAGETYEQYF
CDR3 DNA: TGTGCCAGCAGTTACCGAGCGGGGGAGACCTACGAGCAGTACTTC
CDR3 length: 15
J gene: TRBJ2-7
D gene: TRBD2
V gene: TRBV6-6

CDR3 protein: CASSRGAERNTEAFF
CDR3 DNA: TGTGCCAGCAGTCGGGGAGCGGAGCGAAACACTGAAGCTTTCTTT
CDR3 length: 15
J gene: TRBJ1-1
D gene: -
V gene: TRBV9

CDR3 protein: CASSPPGIGGNSPLHF
CDR3 DNA: TGTGCCAGCAGCCCCCCGGGGATTGGGGGGAATTCACCCCTCCACTTT
CDR3 length: 16
J gene: TRBJ1-6
D gene: -
V gene: TRBV2

CDR3 protein: CASSPGQGGEKLFF
CDR3 DNA: TGTGCCAGCAGCCCCGGACAGGGGGGAGAAAAACTGTTTTTT
CDR3 length: 14
J gene: TRBJ1-4
D gene: TRBD1
V gene: TRBV7-6

CDR3 protein: CASSLDGAAGEQYF
CDR3 DNA: TGTGCCAGCAGCTTAGATGGGGCTGCGGGGGAGCAGTACTTC
CDR3 length: 14
J gene: TRBJ2-7
D gene: -
V gene: TRBV7-9

CDR3 protein: CAWSRDRVYEQYF
CDR3 DNA: TGTGCCTGGTCCCGGGACAGGGTCTACGAGCAGTACTTC
CDR3 length: 13
J gene: TRBJ2-7
D gene: TRBD1
V gene: TRBV30